One sample yielded the 5 T cell receptor beta chains listed below, sequenced in a study of metastatic and nonmetastatic thyroid tumors (dated by TCRdb to about 2020). Libraries were prepared through PCR. Sequencing relied on an Illumina HiSeq 4000. In TCRdb, the public reads were trimmed at Q25 with fastp and aligned with MiXCR, with productive beta chains retained. This sample gives under 35,000 clones in total; 20% to 30% of them show up just once. The leading ten clones occupy 9.2% of the sample. None of the patients had been given any treatment before thyroid surgery. Input material: blood. The receptors originated from a female donor with papillary thyroid cancer or a benign thyroid nodule (not recorded which). Some clones in this sample may be carry-over from other donors' samples.

The chain employs TRBV5-1 and TRBJ2-3; tentative D call: TRBD2 (5 bases). The germline V gene encodes CDR1 SGHRS and CDR2 YFSETQ. Trimming removed 7 bases from V and 5 bases from J, with 17 bases in between. There are 14 residues in the CDR3. The CDR3 DNA reads as TGCGCCAGCCGGCCTGGCGGGTATAAAGATACGCAGTATTTT. Its translation is CASRPGGYKDTQYF.

The J gene is TRBJ1-4, the V gene TRBV28; the match to TRBD1 covers 7 bases. The CDR3 runs 16 residues. V shed 6 bases and J 12 bases; nucleotides not matched to a gene: 19. From germline, CDR1 is MDHEN and CDR2 SYDVKM. The CDR3: CASRPVGQGGGGELFF. CDR3 sequence (DNA): TGTGCCAGCAGACCCGTGGGGCAGGGCGGAGGGGGCGAACTGTTTTTT.

The rearrangement uses TRBV9 and TRBJ2-2; D remains unclear. Trimming stripped 1 base from V and 4 bases from J, with 17 bases between. From germline, CDR1 is SGDLS and CDR2 YYNGEE. The CDR3 has 17 amino acids. The CDR3 sequence: CASSVSLSARLTGELFF. DNA for the CDR3: TGTGCCAGCAGCGTAAGCTTAAGCGCCCGTCTCACCGGGGAGCTGTTTTTT.

This clone was found a few times. A much larger clone is a single base away; this may be a read error. This chain connects TRBV6-1 to TRBJ2-1; possibly TRBD1 for D (6 bases). Per the germline V gene, CDR1 is MNHNS and CDR2 is SASEGT. The CDR3 runs 11 residues. The CDR3 sequence is CASIGDTQQFF. CDR3 nucleotides: TGCGCCAGCATCGGGGACACTCAGCAGTTCTTC.

Sample share makes this clone medium-sized. The chain links TRBV6-1 to TRBJ2-7; 7 bases are a match to TRBD2. The J segment lost 0 bases and the V segment lost 5 bases, leaving 4 bases of the junction unmatched. The CDR3 contains 14 residues. CDR1 MNHNS and CDR2 SASEGT come from the germline V gene. CDR3 DNA: TGTGCCAGCAGTATGAGCGGGGTCTCCTACGAGCAGTACTTC. Residues: CASSMSGVSYEQYF.